The 30 T cell receptor beta chains given below trace back to one sample, sequenced in a study of blood T cell repertoires in COVID-19. TCRdb's copy holds only in-frame clones and misses some; the assay was immunoSEQ multiplex PCR. The data contain over 250,000 clones, roughly 85% of them singletons. The material sequenced was peripheral blood. The source of these receptors is a woman aged 70-85 years with acute or convalescent COVID-19.

V and J are TRBV11-2 and TRBJ1-2, with 7 bases aligning to TRBD1. Germline CDR1 and CDR2: SGHAT and FQNNGV. The CDR3 spans 16 residues. Germline trimming cut 0 bases from V and 5 bases from J; bases unmatched to any gene: 9. In DNA, the CDR3 is TGTGCCAGCAGCTTAGAACAGGGGCGGGTGCGTTATGGCTACACCTTC. Protein product: CASSLEQGRVRYGYTF.

This clone was observed a few times. The rearrangement joins TRBV2 to TRBJ2-3; 8 bases are shared with TRBD2. The CDR3 runs to 15 residues. With 8 bases clipped from V and 1 base from J, the junction kept 8 bases outside the gene matches. Germline V lookup: CDR1 SNHLY, CDR2 FYNNEI. CDR3 bases: TGTGCCAGCTCGGGGGGGGACGGCCGCACAGATACGCAGTATTTT. It codes for CASSGGDGRTDTQYF.

V and J are TRBV10-3 and TRBJ2-2; TRBD1 matches 7 bases. Germline lookup yields CDR1 ENHRY and CDR2 SYGVKD. This CDR3 spans 13 amino acids. The J segment lost 7 bases and the V segment lost 2 bases, leaving 1 base of the junction unmatched. The CDR3 reads CAISEQGDGELFF. The CDR3 DNA follows: TGTGCCATCAGTGAGCAGGGGGACGGGGAGCTGTTTTTT.

Only one count was recorded for this clone. The chain joins TRBV19 to TRBJ2-5, with 11 positions matching TRBD2. Trimming at V came to 4 bases and at J to 5 bases, leaving 0 bases not matched to a gene. The CDR3 runs 13 residues. Germline V gene data show CDR1 as LNHDA and CDR2 as SQIVND (reference sequence). The CDR3 nucleotides read TGTGCCAGTAGTAGACTAGCGGGGGAGACCCAGTACTTC. Translation: CASSRLAGETQYF.

This chain connects TRBV6-2 or TRBV6-3 to TRBJ2-3, with a tentative D call TRBD2 (6 bases). The CDR3 contains 14 residues. Germline V gene lookup returns CDR1 MNHEY and CDR2 SVGEGT. The V end lost 2 bases, the J end lost 1 base, and 7 bases lay between the germline ends. The CDR3 reads CASSYQRGTDTQYF. CDR3 coding DNA: TGTGCCAGCAGTTACCAGCGGGGCACAGATACGCAGTATTTT.

The chain uses TRBV6-6 and TRBJ1-2, with a weak D call TRBD1 (5 bases). V lost 7 bases, J lost 0 bases, and 15 bases lay in between. This CDR3 has 15 amino acids. Germline CDR1 reads MNHNY; CDR2 reads SVGAGI (reference sequence). Written as DNA, the CDR3 is TGTGCCAGCAACCCCGCGGACATCCCTAACTATGGCTACACCTTC. Amino acids: CASNPADIPNYGYTF.

The chain is built from TRBV6-5 and TRBJ1-2, with 9 positions matching TRBD1. CDR1 and CDR2 from the germline V gene are MNHEY and SVGAGI. The junction had 6 bases not matched to a gene; V was cut back by 6 bases and J by 4 bases. CDR3 size: 14 residues. The CDR3 region is CASRPGQGFYGYTF. CDR3 coding DNA: TGTGCCAGCAGACCGGGACAGGGCTTCTATGGCTACACCTTC.

The rearrangement uses TRBV7-6 and TRBJ2-5, with 10 bases that match TRBD2. CDR3 length: 15 amino acids. V was pared by 3 bases and J by 3 bases, with 4 bases of the junction left unmatched. Germline assignment: CDR1 SGHVS and CDR2 FNYEAQ. The CDR3 DNA reads as TGTGCCAGCAGCTTCCTTAGCGGGGGGAAAGAGACCCAGTACTTC. Translation gives CASSFLSGGKETQYF.

J is TRBJ1-3 and V is TRBV10-3; perhaps TRBD1 as D (5 bases). Per the germline V gene, CDR1 is ENHRY and CDR2 is SYGVKD. Trimming pared 11 bases from V and 4 bases from J, leaving 15 bases between. CDR3 size: 13 residues. The CDR3 region has the DNA TGTGCCTCTTTTAGACAGCAGGGAAACACCATATATTTT. This encodes CASFRQQGNTIYF.

This chain uses TRBV2 with TRBJ2-3; 10 nucleotides match TRBD2. This CDR3 has 16 amino acids. V shed 4 bases and J 5 bases; nucleotides not matched to a gene: 9. Germline CDR1 is SNHLY and CDR2 is FYNNEI. CDR3 coding DNA: TGTGCCAGCAGTGCGGAGTTAGCGGGGGGTGGAGATACGCAGTATTTT. Translation gives CASSAELAGGGDTQYF.

The chain uses TRBV5-6 and TRBJ2-3; the match to TRBD1 covers 10 bases. The CDR3 is 14 residues long. The junction had 4 bases not matched to a gene; V was cut back by 4 bases and J by 5 bases. Per the germline V gene, CDR1 is SGHDT and CDR2 is YYEEEE. The CDR3 DNA follows: TGTGCCAGCAGCCGGCGGACAGGGGGAGATACGCAGTATTTT. Amino acid sequence: CASSRRTGGDTQYF.

The J gene is TRBJ1-2, the V gene TRBV19; 8 bases line up with TRBD1. V gave up 6 bases and J gave up 0 bases; unmatched junction bases: 18. Germline V lookup: CDR1 LNHDA, CDR2 SQIVND (reference sequence). The length of the CDR3 is 19 residues. This chain's CDR3 is CASSGQGGNLLGANYGYTF. DNA of the CDR3: TGTGCCAGTAGCGGACAGGGTGGTAATCTTCTAGGAGCTAACTATGGCTACACCTTC. The complete variable domain, with remaining parts taken from reference TRBV19 and TRBJ1-2, reads DGGITQSPKYLFRKEGQNVTLSCEQNLNHDAMYWYRQDPGQGLRLIYYSQIVNDFQKGDIAEGYSVSREKKESFPLTVTSAQKNPTAFYLCASSGQGGNLLGANYGYTFGSGTRLTVV.

Points on this clone: Other DNA sequences in the sample encode the same CDR3. The chain couples TRBV12-3 or TRBV12-4 to TRBJ1-3, with D hard to call. The CDR3 length is 13 residues. Trimming took off 0 bases at V and 4 bases at J, with 4 bases between the two ends. The CDR3 region has the DNA TGTGCCAGCAGTTTAGCGGGCGGAAACACCATATATTTT. Translated, it gives CASSLAGGNTIYF.

The V gene is TRBV5-4, the J gene TRBJ2-1; D is ambiguous. Looked up from germline, CDR1 is SGHNT and CDR2 is YYREEE (reference sequence). The length of the CDR3 is 15 residues. Between the trimmed V and J ends, which lost 0 bases and 5 bases, there was a span of 12 bases. CDR3 in DNA: TGTGCCAGCAGCTTGGTCGGGTATCGAGACAATGAGCAGTTCTTC. It yields the protein CASSLVGYRDNEQFF.

V usage is TRBV27 and J usage is TRBJ2-2; 7 bases align to TRBD1. Germline trimming cut 6 bases from V and 5 bases from J; bases unmatched to any gene: 6. The CDR3 extends over 14 amino acids. Germline CDR1 and CDR2: MNHEY and SMNVEV (reference sequence). CDR3 DNA: TGTGCCAGCAGGACAATACAGGGGACCGGGGAGCTGTTTTTT. Translation: CASRTIQGTGELFF.

This clone was observed a single time. This chain joins TRBV9 and TRBJ1-2, with D maybe TRBD1 (6 bases). There are 14 residues in the CDR3. V lost 2 bases, J lost 4 bases, and 12 bases lay in between. Germline values: CDR1 SGDLS, CDR2 YYNGEE. In DNA form, the CDR3 reads TGTGCCAGCAGCGTGCTACAGGGCCCCTATGGCTACACCTTC. It is translated as CASSVLQGPYGYTF.

The chain joins TRBV7-3 to TRBJ2-2; D unclear. Per the germline V gene, CDR1 is SGHTA and CDR2 is FQGTGA. CDR3 length: 13 amino acids. The V end was cut by 5 bases, the J end by 4 bases, with 8 bases between. The CDR3 sequence is CASSPRPTGELFF. As DNA, the CDR3 is TGTGCCAGCAGCCCGCGCCCCACCGGGGAGCTGTTTTTT. The variable domain in full, with the rest retrieved from reference TRBV7-3 and TRBJ2-2, is GAGVSQTPSNKVTEKGKYVELRCDPISGHTALYWYRQSLGQGPEFLIYFQGTGAADDSGLPNDRFFAVRPEGSVSTLKIQRTERGDSAVYLCASSPRPTGELFFGEGSRLTVL.

The chain recombines TRBV20-1 with TRBJ2-1, with a tentative D call TRBD1 (7 bases). The CDR3 consists of 15 residues. Germline CDR1 DFQATT, CDR2 SNEGSKA (reference sequence). The V end lost 3 bases, the J end lost 7 bases, and 19 bases lay between the germline ends. In DNA form, the CDR3 reads TGCAGTGCTAGTCTGGCGGAGGGGGCTGTGAATGAGCAGTTCTTC. Translated: CSASLAEGAVNEQFF.

The V and J genes are TRBV27 and TRBJ2-1; D is perhaps TRBD1 (5 bases). Trimming stripped 3 bases from V and 2 bases from J, with 11 bases between. The CDR3 is 15 amino acids. Germline V CDR1 and CDR2: MNHEY, SMNVEV (reference sequence). CDR3 in DNA: TGTGCCAGCAGTTTTAAGGGGTTCACCTACAATGAGCAGTTCTTC. Its translation: CASSFKGFTYNEQFF.

The V and J genes are TRBV9 and TRBJ1-1; unclear D gene. Trimming cost V 2 bases and J 3 bases, with 2 bases left between them. This CDR3 spans 11 amino acids. Germline assignment: CDR1 SGDLS and CDR2 YYNGEE. The CDR3 DNA is TGTGCCAGCAGCGTCGACACTGAAGCTTTCTTT. This gives the protein CASSVDTEAFF.

The V call is TRBV7-2, the J call TRBJ2-2; TRBD2 matches 8 bases. The germline V gene encodes CDR1 SGHTA and CDR2 FQGNSA. V shed 8 bases and J 1 base; nucleotides not matched to a gene: 0. This CDR3 region has 13 residues. CDR3 amino acids: CASRGGNTGELFF. The DNA for the CDR3 is TGTGCCAGCCGGGGGGGGAACACCGGGGAGCTGTTTTTT. The whole variable domain, filled in from reference TRBV7-2 and TRBJ2-2, reads GAGVSQSPSNKVTEKGKDVELRCDPISGHTALYWYRQSLGQGLEFLIYFQGNSAPDKSGLPSDRFSAERTGGSVSTLTIQRTQQEDSAVYLCASRGGNTGELFFGEGSRLTVL.

The V gene is TRBV5-1, the J gene TRBJ1-1; 7 bases match TRBD1. V dropped 3 bases and J dropped 5; count of bases not matched to a gene: 10. The CDR3 runs 15 residues. CDR1 and CDR2 (germline): SGHRS, YFSETQ. In DNA form, the CDR3 reads TGCGCCAGCAGCTCAAGCTCAGGGGGAAGAACTGAAGCTTTCTTT. This gives the protein CASSSSSGGRTEAFF. Complete variable domain (other parts from reference TRBV5-1 and TRBJ1-1): KAGVTQTPRYLIKTRGQQVTLSCSPISGHRSVSWYQQTPGQGLQFLFEYFSETQRNKGNFPGRFSGRQFSNSRSEMNVSTLELGDSALYLCASSSSSGGRTEAFFGQGTRLTVV.

The genes are TRBV29-1 and TRBJ1-1; TRBD1 is a possible D gene (6 bases). The germline CDR1 and CDR2 sequences are SQVTM and ANQGSEA. V was cut by 7 bases and J by 2 bases, with 14 bases left in between. The CDR3 runs to 13 residues. This chain's CDR3 is CSGNTGINTEAFF. The DNA for the CDR3 is TGCAGCGGAAATACAGGGATCAACACTGAAGCTTTCTTT.

A few counts support this clone. The genes are TRBV18 and TRBJ1-6; maybe TRBD1 (5 bases). Trimming shortened V by 6 bases and J by 10 bases, and 16 bases separated the two germline ends. Per germline, CDR1 KGHSH and CDR2 LQKENI. This CDR3 has 14 residues. The CDR3 loop reads CASSPAGRGSPLHF. The CDR3 bases are TGTGCCAGCTCCCCAGCGGGGCGCGGGTCACCCCTCCACTTT.

This sequence joins TRBV2 and TRBJ2-7; TRBD2 matches 8 bases. The CDR3 is 16 amino acids. Germline V gene lookup returns CDR1 SNHLY and CDR2 FYNNEI. V was pared by 6 bases and J by 2 bases, with 12 bases of the junction left unmatched. The CDR3: CASRERRGEFTYEQYF. CDR3 sequence (DNA): TGTGCCAGCAGAGAAAGGCGGGGGGAGTTCACCTACGAGCAGTACTTC.

The chain employs TRBV7-9 and TRBJ1-1, with 8 bases identical to TRBD1. The CDR3 runs 14 residues. The V gene's germline CDR1 is SEHNR and CDR2 FQNEAQ (reference sequence). V shed 2 bases and J 4 bases; nucleotides not matched to a gene: 3. The CDR3 spells CASSLQQGGTEAFF. In nucleotides, the CDR3 is TGTGCCAGCAGCTTACAACAGGGGGGCACTGAAGCTTTCTTT.

This clone was detected once. J is TRBJ2-1 and V is TRBV18; D might be TRBD2 (7 bases). With 5 bases removed from V and 8 bases from J, the gap between germline ends came to 25 bases. This CDR3 has 17 amino acids. In germline, CDR1 is KGHSH, CDR2 LQKENI. The CDR3 coding sequence is TGTGCCAGCTCAACCCCCCTGGGGGGCGGGGGAGCATATGAGCAGTTCTTC. The encoded protein is CASSTPLGGGGAYEQFF.

The V and J genes are TRBV30 and TRBJ1-6, with a weak D call TRBD1 (6 bases). This CDR3 is built from 14 residues. Trimming removed 1 base from V and 10 bases from J, with 14 bases in between. Germline assignment: CDR1 GTSNPN and CDR2 SVGIG (reference sequence). DNA of the CDR3: TGTGCCTGGAGTGGGGGACACTCGAAATCACCCCTCCACTTT. Its protein is CAWSGGHSKSPLHF.

Of note for this clone: The sample contains more than one DNA sequence encoding this CDR3. The V call is TRBV6-5, the J call TRBJ2-5; D is unclear. The V and J ends lost 5 bases and 4 bases respectively, with 8 bases between them. Germline CDR1 and CDR2: MNHEY and SVGAGI. This CDR3 spans 12 amino acids. This chain's CDR3 is CASSHLRETQYF. CDR3 DNA: TGTGCCAGCAGTCACCTGAGAGAGACCCAGTACTTC.

The rearrangement links TRBV5-6 to TRBJ1-4; 7 bases are shared with TRBD1. V lost 3 bases to trimming and J lost 8 bases; unmatched junction nucleotides: 1. The germline gives CDR1 SGHDT, CDR2 YYEEEE. This CDR3 region has 12 residues. This CDR3 reads CASSWGQEKLFF. The DNA for the CDR3 is TGTGCCAGCAGCTGGGGACAGGAAAAACTGTTTTTT.